Below, 23 T cell receptor beta chains from the same sample are listed, as sequenced in a study of T cells in localized non-small cell lung cancer. The repertoire was sequenced with immunoSEQ multiplex PCR; TCRdb's copy has only in-frame clones and lacks some. This sample has roughly 71,000 clones, with 86% found just once. This sample comprised peripheral blood, obtained before any cancer treatment. Receptor source: a male donor older than 55 with stage III squamous cell lung carcinoma.

V gene TRBV7-9 combines with J gene TRBJ1-1; D uncertain. Trimming left V 1 base short and J 1 base short, with 4 bases between. Germline loops: CDR1 SEHNR, CDR2 FQNEAQ (reference sequence). CDR3 length: 13 amino acids. CDR3 protein: CASSLDQNTEAFF. The CDR3 DNA is TGTGCCAGCAGCTTAGACCAGAACACTGAAGCTTTCTTT.

The chain uses TRBV5-4 and TRBJ2-3; D remains unclear. The germline CDR1 and CDR2 sequences are SGHNT and YYREEE (reference sequence). This CDR3 has 14 amino acids. The ends were cut back, 0 bases at V and 0 bases at J, with 5 bases in the middle. CDR3 DNA sequence: TGTGCCAGCAGCTTGGTAGGCAGCACAGATACGCAGTATTTT. It translates to CASSLVGSTDTQYF.

The gene calls are TRBV11-2 and TRBJ2-7; D is ambiguous. Looked up from germline, CDR1 is SGHAT and CDR2 is FQNNGV. The CDR3 sequence is 14 residues long. V lost 5 bases and J 0 bases, leaving 11 bases between the germline ends. The CDR3 sequence: CASSRDGNSYEQYF. CDR3 sequence (DNA): TGTGCCAGCAGCCGCGACGGAAACTCCTACGAGCAGTACTTC.

The rearrangement uses TRBV19 and TRBJ2-2; D not certain. Germline V gene lookup returns CDR1 LNHDA and CDR2 SQIVND (reference sequence). This CDR3 region has 17 residues. V was cut by 3 bases and J by 1 base, with 15 bases left in between. For the CDR3, the DNA is TGTGCCAGTAGTATGAAGTCAGGCATAGGGAACACCGGGGAGCTGTTTTTT. It translates to CASSMKSGIGNTGELFF. Full variable domain (outside the CDR3, taken from reference TRBV19 and TRBJ2-2): DGGITQSPKYLFRKEGQNVTLSCEQNLNHDAMYWYRQDPGQGLRLIYYSQIVNDFQKGDIAEGYSVSREKKESFPLTVTSAQKNPTAFYLCASSMKSGIGNTGELFFGEGSRLTVL.

The chain links TRBV19 to TRBJ1-1; D might be TRBD1 (5 bases). The germline gives CDR1 LNHDA, CDR2 SQIVND (reference sequence). CDR3 length equals 12 residues. Trimming removed 6 bases from V and 7 bases from J, with 12 bases in between. CDR3 DNA sequence: TGTGCCAGTAGATATAAGGGACTTGAAGCTTTCTTT. Protein product: CASRYKGLEAFF.

The chain recombines TRBV2 with TRBJ1-4, with 7 bases identical to TRBD1. Germline lookup yields CDR1 SNHLY and CDR2 FYNNEI. The J segment lost 0 bases and the V segment lost 7 bases, leaving 5 bases of the junction unmatched. CDR3 length: 15 amino acids. The CDR3 region has the DNA TGTGCCAGCACCGACAGGGTTGCAACTAATGAAAAACTGTTTTTT. Protein sequence: CASTDRVATNEKLFF. The full variable domain, rest sourced from reference TRBV2 and TRBJ1-4, is EPEVTQTPSHQVTQMGQEVILRCVPISNHLYFYWYRQILGQKVEFLVSFYNNEISEKSEIFDDQFSVERPDGSNFTLKIRSTKLEDSAMYFCASTDRVATNEKLFFGSGTQLSVL.

The chain is built from TRBV28 and TRBJ1-3, with D tentatively TRBD1 (5 bases). The CDR3 is made up of 15 amino acids. Trimming removed 2 bases from V and 2 bases from J, with 10 bases in between. The germline CDR1 and CDR2 sequences are MDHEN and SYDVKM. CDR3 bases: TGTGCCAGCAGTTTAGGGGCAGTCGCTGGAAACACCATATATTTT. It yields the protein CASSLGAVAGNTIYF.

The CDR3 reads CASSRTGGPPQETQYF. The CDR3 bases are TGTGCCAGTAGTCGCACAGGGGGGCCACCTCAAGAGACCCAGTACTTC. The chain links TRBV19 to TRBJ2-5; the match to TRBD1 covers 8 bases. Trimming cost V 5 bases and J 2 bases; bases outside gene matches: 10. The V gene's germline CDR1 is LNHDA and CDR2 SQIVND (reference sequence). The CDR3 has 16 residues.

V gene TRBV6-5 combines with J gene TRBJ2-3; no firm D call. CDR3 length equals 14 residues. CDR1 is MNHEY, CDR2 SVGAGI, per germline. V lost 2 bases to trimming and J lost 4 bases, with 10 bases between them. This chain's CDR3 is CASSYRNVADTQYF. The DNA of the CDR3 is TGTGCCAGCAGTTACAGGAATGTAGCAGATACGCAGTATTTT.

The chain uses TRBV5-6 and TRBJ2-5, with TRBD1 matching 8 bases. Looked up from germline, CDR1 is SGHDT and CDR2 is YYEEEE. V shed 0 bases, J shed 4 bases, and the junction held 5 bases outside the gene matches. The CDR3 is made up of 15 amino acids. This CDR3 reads CASSLVQGVVETQYF. In nucleotides, the CDR3 is TGTGCCAGCAGCTTGGTACAGGGGGTTGTAGAGACCCAGTACTTC.

This chain connects TRBV21-1 to TRBJ2-7; TRBD1 is taken as the D call from the table, unchecked against the DNA. TRBV21-1 is an annotated pseudogene. This CDR3 comprises 14 residues. CDR3: CASSTDRGPYEQYF. The CDR3 bases are TGTGCCAGCAGCACCGACAGGGGTCCCTACGAGCAGTACTTC.

CDR3: CASSMSTSGVYEQYF. CDR3 in DNA: TGTGCCAGTAGTATGTCGACTAGCGGGGTCTACGAGCAGTACTTC. The genes are TRBV19 and TRBJ2-7; 11 bases align to TRBD2. This CDR3 has 15 amino acids. V shed 3 bases, J shed 3 bases, and the junction held 4 bases outside the gene matches. From germline, CDR1 is LNHDA and CDR2 SQIVND (reference sequence).

V and J are TRBV7-9 and TRBJ1-1, with a possible D match to TRBD1 (5 bases). The germline V gene has CDR1 SEHNR and CDR2 FQNEAQ (reference sequence). V lost 4 bases to trimming and J lost 4 bases, with 19 bases between them. The CDR3 covers 16 residues. CDR3: CASSSVRGGVGTEAFF. The CDR3 DNA reads TGTGCCAGCAGCTCCGTAAGGGGTGGGGTCGGCACTGAAGCTTTCTTT.

This sequence joins TRBV9 and TRBJ2-3; TRBD2 aligns across 11 bases. The length of the CDR3 is 15 residues. Germline assignment: CDR1 SGDLS and CDR2 YYNGEE. V trimming: 2 bases; J trimming: 3 bases; junction bases outside the gene matches: 2. The CDR3 protein is CASSVTSGATDTQYF. The CDR3 DNA reads TGTGCCAGCAGCGTGACTAGCGGGGCGACAGATACGCAGTATTTT.

The sample holds a few counts of this clone. The rearrangement joins TRBV2 to TRBJ2-1, with 12 bases matching TRBD2. The CDR3 is made up of 16 amino acids. Germline V CDR1 and CDR2: SNHLY, FYNNEI. V lost 8 bases to trimming and J lost 0 bases; unmatched junction nucleotides: 5. The CDR3 sequence is CASWTSGKSSYNEQFF. The DNA of the CDR3 is TGTGCCAGCTGGACTAGCGGGAAGAGCTCCTACAATGAGCAGTTCTTC.

The rearrangement uses TRBV28 and TRBJ1-6, with a possible D match to TRBD1 (6 bases). Per the germline V gene, CDR1 is MDHEN and CDR2 is SYDVKM. Trimming shortened V by 8 bases and J by 7 bases, and 15 bases separated the two germline ends. This CDR3 is built from 14 residues. Here the CDR3 reads CASARGGGNSPLHF. The CDR3 DNA reads TGTGCCAGCGCGCGGGGGGGCGGGAATTCACCCCTCCACTTT.

V usage is TRBV5-1 and J usage is TRBJ1-1; D may be TRBD1 (6 bases). V lost 2 bases and J 6 bases, leaving 17 bases between the germline ends. The CDR3 covers 15 residues. CDR1 and CDR2 from the germline V gene are SGHRS and YFSETQ. CDR3 amino acids: CASSLDGLGGAEAFF. DNA for the CDR3: TGCGCCAGCAGCTTAGATGGTTTAGGGGGGGCTGAAGCTTTCTTT.

This clone appeared a single time. This chain uses TRBV7-2 with TRBJ2-5, with 10 bases identical to TRBD2. CDR3 length: 14 amino acids. Unmatched junction bases numbered 5, after V lost 5 bases and J lost 5 bases. Germline loops: CDR1 SGHTA, CDR2 FQGNSA. CDR3 DNA sequence: TGTGCCAGCAGCGAGCGGGGGGGCTGGGAGACCCAGTACTTC. Translating gives CASSERGGWETQYF.

V gene TRBV6-1 combines with J gene TRBJ2-7, with D uncertain. Per the germline V gene, CDR1 is MNHNS and CDR2 is SASEGT. V was trimmed by 4 bases and J by 3 bases, leaving 10 bases between them. This CDR3 is 13 amino acids long. Written as DNA, the CDR3 is TGTGCCAGCAGTGTGGAGCGCAGCTACGAGCAGTACGTC. Translating it yields CASSVERSYEQYV.

The CDR3 loop is CASSSGLGNEKLFF. The CDR3 coding sequence is TGCGCCAGCAGCTCAGGGCTGGGTAATGAAAAACTGTTTTTT. This chain connects TRBV5-1 to TRBJ1-4; perhaps TRBD1 as D (5 bases). Trimming cost V 3 bases and J 4 bases, with 10 bases left between them. CDR3 size: 14 residues. Germline CDR1 reads SGHRS; CDR2 reads YFSETQ.

The chain has TRBV7-9 and TRBJ1-2; D may be TRBD1 (6 bases). The CDR3 extends over 15 amino acids. CDR1 is SEHNR, CDR2 FQNEAQ, per germline (reference sequence). Deletions cut 6 bases from V and 8 bases from J, with 22 bases between. The CDR3 loop reads CASSAKDRNFWGYTF. The CDR3 nucleotides read TGTGCCAGCAGTGCGAAAGACAGGAATTTTTGGGGCTACACCTTC.

This chain uses TRBV30 with TRBJ2-7; possibly TRBD2 for D (6 bases). CDR3 length equals 13 residues. Germline CDR1 is GTSNPN and CDR2 is SVGIG (reference sequence). V shed 2 bases and J shed 0 bases, with 8 bases lying between them. Here the CDR3 DNA reads TGTGCCTGGAGTAGGGAGGACTCCTACGAGCAGTACTTC. Residues: CAWSREDSYEQYF.

The rearrangement links TRBV7-8 to TRBJ1-6; D unclear. The CDR3 has 16 residues. Germline loops: CDR1 SGHVS, CDR2 FQNEAQ. The ends were cut back, 2 bases at V and 7 bases at J, with 15 bases in the middle. The chain's CDR3 is CASSLRSHVSNSPLHF. The CDR3, as DNA: TGTGCCAGCAGCTTAAGGTCACACGTCTCAAATTCACCCCTCCACTTT. Variable domain in full (rest from reference TRBV7-8 and TRBJ1-6): GAGVSQSPRYKVAKRGQDVALRCDPISGHVSLFWYQQALGQGPEFLTYFQNEAQLDKSGLPSDRFFAERPEGSVSTLKIQRTQQEDSAVYLCASSLRSHVSNSPLHFGNGTRLTVT.